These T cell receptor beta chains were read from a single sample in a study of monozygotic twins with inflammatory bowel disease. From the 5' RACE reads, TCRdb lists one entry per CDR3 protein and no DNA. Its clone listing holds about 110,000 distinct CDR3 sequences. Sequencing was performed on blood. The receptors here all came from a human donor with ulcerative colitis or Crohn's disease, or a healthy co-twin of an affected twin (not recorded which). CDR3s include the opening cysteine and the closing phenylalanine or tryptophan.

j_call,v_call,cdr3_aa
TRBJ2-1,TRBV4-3,CASSQVLAGGYNEQFF
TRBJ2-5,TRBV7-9,CASSSTRGWEETQYF
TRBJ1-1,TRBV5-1,CASSLYDRGTEAFF
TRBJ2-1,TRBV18,CPSSPLSGGRNEQFF
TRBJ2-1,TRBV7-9,CASSSPGEGHNEQFF
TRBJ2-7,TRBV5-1,CASSMQPSGPYEQYF
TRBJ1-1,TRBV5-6,CASSPRGSGGTEAFF
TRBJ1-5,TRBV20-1,CSARGPRGQGDNQPQHF
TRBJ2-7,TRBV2,CASSERDRSNEQYF
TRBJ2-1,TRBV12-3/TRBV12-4,CAGSTKLATPYNEQFF
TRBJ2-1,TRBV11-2,CASSLDPSGTSYNEQFF
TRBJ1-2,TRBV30,CAWTGSANYGYTF
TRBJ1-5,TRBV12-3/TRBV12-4,CASSFSRGGNQPQHF
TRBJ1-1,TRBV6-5,CASSFPPGTADTEAFF
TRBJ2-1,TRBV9,CASSPGLHSYNEQFF
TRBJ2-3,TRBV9,CASSVGVSGADTDTQYF
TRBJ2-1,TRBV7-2,CASSFSSSYNEQFF
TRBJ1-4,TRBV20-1,CSAREKVGINEKLFF
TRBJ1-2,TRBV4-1,CASSQVRSGQGRGYTF
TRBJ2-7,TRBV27,CASSLGPHYEQYF
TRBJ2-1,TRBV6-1,CASSPNSGRLYNEQFF
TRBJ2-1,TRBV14,CASSQDPEGQQFF
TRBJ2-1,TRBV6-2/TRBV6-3,CASSSPRVNEQFF
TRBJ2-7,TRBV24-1,CATSNHRDLSYEQYF
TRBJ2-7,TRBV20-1,CSARRRGNHEQYF
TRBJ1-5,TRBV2,CASSGIRFGNQPQHF
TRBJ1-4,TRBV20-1,CSVGPPINEKLFF
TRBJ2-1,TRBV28,CASSRNEQFWQFF
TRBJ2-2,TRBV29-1,CSVPDRAGTGELFF
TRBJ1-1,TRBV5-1,CASSPDGWASTEAFF
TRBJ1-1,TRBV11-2,CASSLISVYSMNTEAFF
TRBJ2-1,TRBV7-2,CASSLAYRGSLSYNEQFF
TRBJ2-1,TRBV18,CASSPRQDNEQFF
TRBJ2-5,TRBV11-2,CASSPYIETQYF
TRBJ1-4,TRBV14,CASSRTFNEKLFF
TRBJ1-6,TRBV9,CASTRQGETHYNSPLHF
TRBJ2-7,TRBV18,CASSDPGQGPYEQYF
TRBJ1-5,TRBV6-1,CASSETVQAYSNQPQHF
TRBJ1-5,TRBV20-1,CSARGTGGGQPQHF
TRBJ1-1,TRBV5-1,CASSLESALNTEAFF
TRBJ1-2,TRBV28,CASSSDRAGYTF
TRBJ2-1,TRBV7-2,CASSFGQGQFF
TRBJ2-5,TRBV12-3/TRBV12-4,CASSPPWGVETQYF
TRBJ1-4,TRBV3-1,CASSRNPGRNNEKLFF
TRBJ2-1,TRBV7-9,CASSSPGSYNEQFF